This is a list of T cell receptor beta chains from one sample in a study of cytomegalovirus exposure and HLA in healthy donors. Libraries were prepared by immunoSEQ multiplex PCR; TCRdb keeps only in-frame clonotypes and omits some of them. Altogether just under 95,000 clones are present, approximately 80% being singletons, with the ten largest covering 10%. Sequencing was carried out using PBMCs. The source of these receptors is a human donor in good health. Both conserved end residues are part of each CDR3. D genes are given only for firm matches. Clone size is not always given. Where it is, it says once, few, many or a class for expanded clones.

CDR3 DNA: TGTGCCAGCAGCTTAGGACCTAGCGGGAACGATGAGCAGTTCTTC
CDR3 protein: CASSLGPSGNDEQFF
J gene: TRBJ2-1
clone size: -
V gene: TRBV7-3
D gene: TRBD2

CDR3 DNA: TGCAGCCTCCAACAGGGAGGGAGAGAGACCCAGTACTTC
CDR3 protein: CSLQQGGRETQYF
J gene: TRBJ2-5
clone size: few
V gene: TRBV29-1
D gene: -

CDR3 DNA: TGTGCCAGCAGCTTAGGGGGTGGAGGGAACTATGGCTACACCTTC
CDR3 protein: CASSLGGGGNYGYTF
J gene: TRBJ1-2
clone size: -
V gene: TRBV7-6
D gene: -

CDR3 DNA: TGCGCCAGCAGCCATCAGGGGGCTTTGAACACTGAAGCTTTCTTT
CDR3 protein: CASSHQGALNTEAFF
J gene: TRBJ1-1
clone size: -
V gene: TRBV4-1
D gene: TRBD1

CDR3 DNA: TGTGCCAGCAGTCGGACTACCCAGTCCGGAAACACCATATATTTT
CDR3 protein: CASSRTTQSGNTIYF
J gene: TRBJ1-3
clone size: -
V gene: TRBV6-5
D gene: -

CDR3 DNA: TGTGCCAGTAGTATAGATGGGACAGGAAACTATGGCTACACCTTC
CDR3 protein: CASSIDGTGNYGYTF
J gene: TRBJ1-2
clone size: -
V gene: TRBV19
D gene: TRBD1

CDR3 DNA: TGTGCCAGCAGCCAACGCCTCTGGACAGGAGGCTACACCTTC
CDR3 protein: CASSQRLWTGGYTF
J gene: TRBJ1-2
clone size: -
V gene: TRBV4-2
D gene: TRBD1

CDR3 DNA: TGCGCCAGCAGTCAATCAGGGTGCAGGGTAAGGGGACAGCCCCAGCATTTT
CDR3 protein: CASSQSGCRVRGQPQHF
J gene: TRBJ1-5
clone size: -
V gene: TRBV23-1
D gene: -

CDR3 DNA: TGTGCCAGCAGCTGGGGACTAGGAGGTCTCGAGCAGTACTTC
CDR3 protein: CASSWGLGGLEQYF
J gene: TRBJ2-7
clone size: -
V gene: TRBV5-5
D gene: TRBD2

CDR3 DNA: TGTGCCACCAGCAGAGATCGGGGGGGCTGGGCGTCTAATCAGCCCCAGCATTTT
CDR3 protein: CATSRDRGGWASNQPQHF
J gene: TRBJ1-5
clone size: -
V gene: TRBV15
D gene: -

CDR3 DNA: TGTGCCAGCAGCTCCGGACTAGAGGGACGGCGAGGAGGCTACACCTTC
CDR3 protein: CASSSGLEGRRGGYTF
J gene: TRBJ1-2
clone size: -
V gene: TRBV5-6
D gene: -

CDR3 DNA: TGTGCCATCAGACGCGGACAGGCGGACACTGAAGCTTTCTTT
CDR3 protein: CAIRRGQADTEAFF
J gene: TRBJ1-1
clone size: -
V gene: TRBV10-3
D gene: TRBD1

CDR3 DNA: TGCGCCAGCAGCCAAGATGCTGGGCCTATTGAAAAACTGTTTTTT
CDR3 protein: CASSQDAGPIEKLFF
J gene: TRBJ1-4
clone size: -
V gene: TRBV4-3
D gene: -

CDR3 DNA: TGTGCCAGCAGTTCCCCGGGACAGGGGGGTGAAGCTTTCTTT
CDR3 protein: CASSSPGQGGEAFF
J gene: TRBJ1-1
clone size: -
V gene: TRBV28
D gene: TRBD1

CDR3 DNA: TGTGCCAGTAGTATAGATGCCTTGACAGGGTTGAACACTGAAGCTTTCTTT
CDR3 protein: CASSIDALTGLNTEAFF
J gene: TRBJ1-1
clone size: once
V gene: TRBV19
D gene: TRBD1

CDR3 DNA: TGTGCCAGCAGCCAAGAGACAGGGCGGTCAGATACGCAGTATTTT
CDR3 protein: CASSQETGRSDTQYF
J gene: TRBJ2-3
clone size: -
V gene: TRBV4-2
D gene: TRBD1

CDR3 DNA: TGTGCCATCAGGGGGGGACTTCTGAACACCGGGGAGCTGTTTTTT
CDR3 protein: CAIRGGLLNTGELFF
J gene: TRBJ2-2
clone size: -
V gene: TRBV10-3
D gene: -